This T cell receptor beta chain stems from a study of blood T cells in healthy people across ages. Donors gave roughly 10 milliliters of peripheral blood apiece. CDR1 is MDHEN, CDR2 SYDVKM, per germline. V lost 2 bases to trimming and J lost 0 bases, with 9 bases between them. This CDR3 contains 15 residues. Combining a sample-barcoded 5' primer with a J-beta primer mix, a second PCR ran for about 7 to 11 cycles. TCRdb ran MiXCR on the 5' RACE reads and lists one entry per CDR3 protein. Among 910,000 or so distinct CDR3 sequences, roughly 47% were seen once, and the ten largest hold 20% to 25%. Sequences were obtained from blood. The sequence derives from a woman aged 60-75 years in good health. The chain recombines TRBV28 with TRBJ2-3; D uncertain. The chain's CDR3 is CASSLPGASTDTQYF. CDR3 sequence (DNA): TGTGCCAGCAGTTTACCTGGCGCTAGCACAGATACGCAGTATTTT.